A single sample gave rise to the 30 T cell receptor beta chains below, sequenced in a study of identical twins listed by TCRdb under 2016. The receptor library was made with 5' RACE. Sequencer: Illumina HiSeq 2000. In TCRdb, the public reads were trimmed at Q25 with fastp and aligned with MiXCR, with productive beta chains retained. Every CDR3 protein is listed once, alongside the most common genes and DNA of its rows. The sample data list some 500,000 distinct CDR3 sequences, and about 13% of these were observed just once. The top ten clonotypes cover about 0.97% of the sample. These data were also reused for a study on yellow fever vaccine responses in identical twins.

Sequencing was performed on CD4+ T cells sorted from blood. These receptors were obtained from a woman between 18 and 29 years old in good health.

The V gene is TRBV5-4, the J gene TRBJ2-7; 9 bases map to TRBD1. The trim removed 4 bases at V and 5 bases at J, leaving 13 bases unmatched. The CDR3 spans 16 residues. Germline CDR1 reads SGHNT; CDR2 reads YYREEE (reference sequence). This CDR3 reads CASSHKRTGAQDEQYF. The CDR3 DNA follows: TGTGCCAGCAGCCATAAAAGGACAGGGGCGCAGGACGAGCAGTACTTC.

The rearrangement joins TRBV10-3 to TRBJ2-1; 9 positions match TRBD1. V dropped 10 bases and J dropped 9; count of bases not matched to a gene: 10. Germline CDR1 is ENHRY and CDR2 is SYGVKD. CDR3 length: 13 residues. The CDR3 reads CANRDREHGEQFF. The CDR3 region has the DNA TGTGCCAACCGGGACAGGGAACACGGTGAGCAGTTCTTC.

The gene calls are TRBV29-1 and TRBJ2-7; D remains ambiguous. V was cut by 1 base and J by 4 bases, with 8 bases left in between. The CDR3 extends over 12 amino acids. Germline V gene lookup returns CDR1 SQVTM and CDR2 ANQGSEA. The CDR3 spells CSVEVMEYEQYF. In DNA, the CDR3 is TGCAGCGTTGAAGTAATGGAATACGAGCAGTACTTC.

This chain connects TRBV5-1 to TRBJ1-2; the D gene is possibly TRBD1 (5 bases). Trimming took off 0 bases at V and 8 bases at J, with 14 bases between the two ends. This CDR3 spans 14 amino acids. Germline CDR1 reads SGHRS; CDR2 reads YFSETQ. The CDR3 DNA reads TGCGCCAGCAGCTTGGACTGGGGGTATTACGGCTACACCTTC. Residues: CASSLDWGYYGYTF.

The sample holds a few counts of this clonotype. The rearrangement joins TRBV12-3 or TRBV12-4 to TRBJ2-5, with D possibly matching TRBD1 (5 bases). Trimming took 4 bases from V and 11 from J, leaving 11 bases between them. The CDR3 is made up of 11 amino acids. CDR3 sequence reads: CASSSPGIQYF. CDR3 sequence (DNA): TGTGCCAGCAGTTCTCCAGGGATTCAGTACTTC.

This clonotype appeared a few times. V and J are TRBV2 and TRBJ1-5; 9 bases line up with TRBD1. The V segment lost 0 bases and the J segment 4 bases; nucleotides outside the gene matches: 4. Germline-derived CDR1 and CDR2 are SNHLY and FYNNEI. This CDR3 has 16 residues. CDR3 nucleotide sequence: TGTGCCAGCAGTGAAGCACTTGGACAGGGGAATCAGCCCCAGCATTTT. Translation: CASSEALGQGNQPQHF. Variable domain in full (rest from reference TRBV2 and TRBJ1-5): EPEVTQTPSHQVTQMGQEVILRCVPISNHLYFYWYRQILGQKVEFLVSFYNNEISEKSEIFDDQFSVERPDGSNFTLKIRSTKLEDSAMYFCASSEALGQGNQPQHFGDGTRLSIL.

V is TRBV20-1 and J is TRBJ2-3; the match to TRBD2 covers 9 bases. V trimming: 3 bases; J trimming: 5 bases; junction bases outside the gene matches: 9. The CDR3 totals 15 residues. Germline V gene data show CDR1 as DFQATT and CDR2 as SNEGSKA (reference sequence). Here the CDR3 DNA reads TGCAGTGCTAGGTGGCTAGCGGGGTTGCAAGATACGCAGTATTTT. It codes for CSARWLAGLQDTQYF.

The V gene is TRBV18, the J gene TRBJ1-1; unclear D gene. V shed 0 bases and J shed 2 bases, with 7 bases lying between them. From germline, CDR1 is KGHSH and CDR2 LQKENI. This CDR3 has 14 amino acids. As DNA, the CDR3 is TGTGCCAGCTCACCACCGTCGTCAAACACTGAAGCTTTCTTT. It is translated as CASSPPSSNTEAFF.

This clonotype was seen many times. The gene calls are TRBV9 and TRBJ2-1, with D perhaps matching TRBD1 (6 bases). There are 14 residues in the CDR3. The germline V gene has CDR1 SGDLS and CDR2 YYNGEE. V gave up 3 bases and J gave up 1 base, with 8 bases separating them. The CDR3 DNA follows: TGTGCCAGCAGCGGGACAGTTTCCTACAATGAGCAGTTCTTC. Its protein product is CASSGTVSYNEQFF.

This clonotype was counted a few times. The J gene is TRBJ2-2, the V gene TRBV15; the D gene is possibly TRBD2 (6 bases). Germline V lookup: CDR1 LNHNV, CDR2 YYDKDF (reference sequence). The CDR3 is 17 amino acids. With 0 bases removed from V and 6 bases from J, the gap between germline ends came to 17 bases. The CDR3 region is CATSRDKKGRRAGELFF. CDR3 DNA sequence: TGTGCCACCAGCAGAGATAAGAAGGGGCGGAGGGCCGGGGAGCTGTTTTTT.

The genes are TRBV3-1 and TRBJ2-1, with D maybe TRBD2 (6 bases). Per germline, CDR1 LGHDT and CDR2 YNNKEL (reference sequence). The CDR3 has 15 residues. Trimming pared 6 bases from V and 2 bases from J, leaving 14 bases between. The CDR3 sequence: CASREGGVAYNEQFF. The CDR3 bases are TGTGCCAGCAGGGAGGGTGGGGTTGCCTACAATGAGCAGTTCTTC.

CDR3 DNA sequence: TGCGCCAGCAGCTCGTTAGGGGTCTCCTACGAGCAGTACTTC. It encodes CASSSLGVSYEQYF. The chain employs TRBV5-1 and TRBJ2-7; tentatively, D is TRBD1 (5 bases). The germline V gene has CDR1 SGHRS and CDR2 YFSETQ. This CDR3 comprises 14 residues. V lost 3 bases and J 0 bases, leaving 10 bases between the germline ends.

This clonotype was detected only a few times. The V gene is TRBV11-2, the J gene TRBJ2-2, with 9 bases that match TRBD1. Trimming took 4 bases from V and 6 from J; bases not matched to a gene: 18. CDR3 size: 19 residues. Germline values: CDR1 SGHAT, CDR2 FQNNGV. The CDR3 sequence is CASSSQTPGQGFSPGELFF. The CDR3 DNA is TGTGCCAGCAGCTCACAGACTCCGGGACAGGGATTCTCTCCCGGGGAGCTGTTTTTT.

This clonotype was found a few times. The V gene is TRBV6-1, the J gene TRBJ2-7; possible D gene TRBD1, 6 bases. This CDR3 region has 14 residues. The germline V and J ends were trimmed by 5 bases and 2 bases, with 13 bases remaining between them. The germline CDR1 and CDR2 sequences are MNHNS and SASEGT. CDR3 sequence reads: CASSPADRPYEQYF. DNA for the CDR3: TGTGCCAGCAGTCCGGCCGACAGGCCCTACGAGCAGTACTTC.

In this sample, this clonotype turned up many times. The chain uses TRBV11-2 and TRBJ2-1; D unresolved. The CDR3 is made up of 13 amino acids. The V gene lost 0 bases and the J gene lost 5 bases, with 5 bases spanning the gap. Germline CDR1 and CDR2: SGHAT and FQNNGV. The CDR3 here is CASSLDRNNEQFF. The CDR3 nucleotides are TGTGCCAGCAGCTTAGATAGGAACAATGAGCAGTTCTTC.

V usage is TRBV20-1 and J usage is TRBJ2-7; 10 bases align to TRBD1. The CDR3 length is 15 residues. V lost 6 bases, J lost 2 bases, and 10 bases stayed unmatched. CDR1 is DFQATT, CDR2 SNEGSKA, per germline (reference sequence). CDR3 coding DNA: TGCAGTGCCAGATGGACAGGGGGTGCCACCTACGAGCAGTACTTC. As protein: CSARWTGGATYEQYF.

The table lists this clonotype with a few counts. The V call is TRBV5-8, the J call TRBJ1-2, with TRBD1 identical over 8 bases. V dropped 4 bases and J dropped 1; count of bases not matched to a gene: 9. The CDR3 is 16 amino acids. Germline assignment: CDR1 SGHTS and CDR2 YDEGEE. CDR3 sequence: CASSLLQGAYNYGYTF. DNA of the CDR3: TGTGCCAGCAGCCTTCTTCAGGGGGCATATAACTATGGCTACACCTTC.

The chain couples TRBV12-3 or TRBV12-4 to TRBJ2-1; 12 bases fit TRBD1. The CDR3 has 14 residues. Losses at the gene ends were 4 bases for V and 7 bases for J; bases not matched to a gene: 2. The CDR3 DNA is TGTGCCAGCAGTTGGGGACAGGGGGCGAATGAGCAGTTCTTC. It translates to CASSWGQGANEQFF.

J is TRBJ1-6 and V is TRBV12-3 or TRBV12-4; TRBD1 might be the D (6 bases). CDR3 length equals 15 residues. Deletions cut 7 bases from V and 6 bases from J, with 16 bases between. CDR3: CASTSLAGANSPLHF. CDR3 bases: TGTGCCAGCACCTCTCTTGCGGGGGCTAATTCACCCCTCCACTTT.

This clonotype was counted only a few times. The chain has TRBV4-1 and TRBJ2-1; D might be TRBD2 (6 bases). Looked up from germline, CDR1 is MGHRA and CDR2 is YSYEKL. With 4 bases removed from V and 0 bases from J, the gap between germline ends came to 16 bases. The CDR3 consists of 17 residues. This CDR3 reads CASSRIAALSSYNEQFF. The CDR3, as DNA: TGCGCCAGCAGCCGAATAGCGGCCCTGAGCTCCTACAATGAGCAGTTCTTC.

The sample holds a few counts of this clonotype. The chain uses TRBV28 and TRBJ2-7; no clear D. V shed 3 bases and J shed 3 bases, with 6 bases lying between them. Per the germline V gene, CDR1 is MDHEN and CDR2 is SYDVKM. The CDR3 has 12 amino acids. Written as DNA, the CDR3 is TGTGCCAGCAGTTTTGGGCTCTACGAGCAGTACTTC. This sequence encodes CASSFGLYEQYF.

This clonotype turned up a few times. The chain joins TRBV10-3 to TRBJ2-3; tentative D call: TRBD2 (5 bases). CDR1 is ENHRY and CDR2 is SYGVKD in the germline V gene. This CDR3 has 16 amino acids. Trimming left V 0 bases short and J 0 bases short, with 10 bases between. CDR3 sequence reads: CAISESGRTSTDTQYF. The CDR3 DNA is TGTGCCATCAGTGAGTCAGGGAGAACTAGCACAGATACGCAGTATTTT.

The V gene is TRBV6-5, the J gene TRBJ2-7, with 7 bases identical to TRBD1. The CDR3 loop spans 14 amino acids. From germline, CDR1 is MNHEY and CDR2 SVGAGI. V dropped 2 bases and J dropped 7; count of bases not matched to a gene: 8. The CDR3 here is CASSYPGTAREQYF. The CDR3 coding sequence is TGTGCCAGCAGTTACCCCGGGACAGCACGAGAGCAGTACTTC.

The chain has TRBV6-2 or TRBV6-3 and TRBJ2-1, with D possibly TRBD2 on 6 matching bases. This CDR3 is built from 15 residues. Looked up from germline, CDR1 is MNHEY and CDR2 is SVGEGT. The ends were cut back, 10 bases at V and 0 bases at J, with 16 bases in the middle. In DNA form, the CDR3 reads TGTGCCACGGATAGCGGACCGAGCTCCTACAATGAGCAGTTCTTC. Residues: CATDSGPSSYNEQFF.

This chain links TRBV7-9 with TRBJ2-5, with 8 positions matching TRBD2. The CDR3 length is 17 residues. The junction had 12 bases not matched to a gene; V was cut back by 1 base and J by 5 bases. CDR1 SEHNR and CDR2 FQNEAQ come from the germline V gene (reference sequence). CDR3 residues: CASSLEGTGTRRETQYF. The CDR3 nucleotides read TGTGCCAGCAGCTTAGAGGGCACCGGGACTAGACGGGAGACCCAGTACTTC.

The V gene is TRBV25-1, the J gene TRBJ2-7; D gene ambiguous. CDR3 length equals 17 residues. Germline CDR1 and CDR2: MGHDK and SYGVNS. Trimming cost V 5 bases and J 3 bases, with 23 bases left between them. This CDR3 reads CASSFNPRAPKFYEQYF. DNA of the CDR3: TGTGCCAGCAGTTTCAACCCCCGTGCGCCGAAGTTCTACGAGCAGTACTTC.

This clonotype was picked up a small number of times. The rearrangement uses TRBV7-2 and TRBJ2-7; no clear D. The CDR3 is 13 amino acids. Trimming took off 5 bases at V and 0 bases at J, with 8 bases between the two ends. CDR1 and CDR2 (germline): SGHTA, FQGNSA. Written as DNA, the CDR3 is TGTGCCAGCAGCCACACTCCCTCCTACGAGCAGTACTTC. Protein sequence: CASSHTPSYEQYF.

The V call is TRBV30, the J call TRBJ2-2, with TRBD2 identical over 7 bases. The CDR3 consists of 18 residues. The J segment lost 1 base and the V segment lost 4 bases, leaving 15 bases of the junction unmatched. Looked up from germline, CDR1 is GTSNPN and CDR2 is SVGIG (reference sequence). The CDR3: CAWMKIRGGALNTGELFF. CDR3 nucleotide sequence: TGTGCCTGGATGAAAATACGGGGAGGGGCCTTGAACACCGGGGAGCTGTTTTTT.

This clonotype appeared a few times. The chain uses TRBV12-3 or TRBV12-4 and TRBJ2-7, with TRBD1 matching over 9 bases. V shed 6 bases and J 9 bases; nucleotides not matched to a gene: 6. The CDR3 spans 12 residues. The CDR3 DNA reads TGTGCCAGCAGCTTTACAGGGGGCGGGCAGTACTTC. This translates into CASSFTGGGQYF.

This clonotype was detected many times. The chain carries TRBV12-3 or TRBV12-4 and TRBJ2-5, with 12 bases identical to TRBD2. V shed 5 bases, J shed 5 bases, and the junction held 6 bases outside the gene matches. The CDR3 totals 15 residues. CDR3 DNA sequence: TGTGCCAGCAGTAGGATTACTAGCGGGGGGGAGACCCAGTACTTC. Translating it yields CASSRITSGGETQYF.